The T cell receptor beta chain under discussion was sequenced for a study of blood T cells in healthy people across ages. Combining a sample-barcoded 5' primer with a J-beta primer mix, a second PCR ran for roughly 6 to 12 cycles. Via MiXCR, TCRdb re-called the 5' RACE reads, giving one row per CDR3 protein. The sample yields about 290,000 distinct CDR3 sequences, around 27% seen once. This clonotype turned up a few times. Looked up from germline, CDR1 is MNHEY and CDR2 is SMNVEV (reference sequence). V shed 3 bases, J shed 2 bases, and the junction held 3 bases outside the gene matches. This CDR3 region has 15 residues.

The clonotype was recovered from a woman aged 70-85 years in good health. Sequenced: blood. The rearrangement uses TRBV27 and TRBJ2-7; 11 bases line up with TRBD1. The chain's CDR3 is CASSLGTGGPYEQYF. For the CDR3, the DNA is TGTGCCAGCAGTTTGGGGACAGGGGGGCCCTACGAGCAGTACTTC.